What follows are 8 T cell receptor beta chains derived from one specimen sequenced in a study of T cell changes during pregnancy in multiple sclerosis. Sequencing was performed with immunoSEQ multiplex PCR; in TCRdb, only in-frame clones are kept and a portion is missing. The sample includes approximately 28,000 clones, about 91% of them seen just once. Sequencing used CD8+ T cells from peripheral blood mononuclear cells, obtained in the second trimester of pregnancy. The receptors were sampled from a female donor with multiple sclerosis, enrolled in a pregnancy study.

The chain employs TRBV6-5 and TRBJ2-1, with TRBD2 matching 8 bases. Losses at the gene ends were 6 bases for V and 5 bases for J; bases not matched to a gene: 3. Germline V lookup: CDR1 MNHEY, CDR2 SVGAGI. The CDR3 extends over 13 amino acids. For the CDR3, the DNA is TGTGCCAGCAGGAAGCGGGGGAACAATGAGCAGTTCTTC. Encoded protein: CASRKRGNNEQFF.

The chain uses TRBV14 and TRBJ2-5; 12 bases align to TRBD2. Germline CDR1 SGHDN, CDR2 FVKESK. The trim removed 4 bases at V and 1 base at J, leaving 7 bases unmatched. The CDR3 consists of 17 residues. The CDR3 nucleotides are TGTGCCAGCAGCCCCATCCGGACTAGCGGGGTCCAAGAGACCCAGTACTTC. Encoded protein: CASSPIRTSGVQETQYF.

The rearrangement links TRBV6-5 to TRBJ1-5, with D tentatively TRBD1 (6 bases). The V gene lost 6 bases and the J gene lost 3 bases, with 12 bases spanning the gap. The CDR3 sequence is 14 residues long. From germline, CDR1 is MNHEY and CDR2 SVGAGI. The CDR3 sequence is CASRLQGYNQPQHF. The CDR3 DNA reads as TGTGCCAGCAGACTACAGGGCTACAATCAGCCCCAGCATTTT.

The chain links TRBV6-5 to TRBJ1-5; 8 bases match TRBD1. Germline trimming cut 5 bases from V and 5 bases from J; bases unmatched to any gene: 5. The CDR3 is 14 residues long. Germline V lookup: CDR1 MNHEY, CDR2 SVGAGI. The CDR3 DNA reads TGTGCCAGCAGTGGACAGGGAGTTGATCAGCCCCAGCATTTT. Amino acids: CASSGQGVDQPQHF.

The CDR3 reads CASSMGTSGLDEQFF. The CDR3 region has the DNA TGTGCCAGTAGTATGGGGACTAGCGGCTTGGATGAGCAGTTCTTC. This chain connects TRBV19 to TRBJ2-1; 11 bases are a match to TRBD2. V trimming: 3 bases; J trimming: 8 bases; junction bases outside the gene matches: 6. The CDR3 spans 15 residues. Germline CDR1 reads LNHDA; CDR2 reads SQIVND (reference sequence).

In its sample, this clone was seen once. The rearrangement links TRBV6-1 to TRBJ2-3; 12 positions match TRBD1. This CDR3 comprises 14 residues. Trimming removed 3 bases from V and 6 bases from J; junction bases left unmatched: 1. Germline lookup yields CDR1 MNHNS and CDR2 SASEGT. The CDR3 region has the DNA TGTGCCAGCAGTGAGGGGACAGGGGGCGATACGCAGTATTTT. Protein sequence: CASSEGTGGDTQYF.

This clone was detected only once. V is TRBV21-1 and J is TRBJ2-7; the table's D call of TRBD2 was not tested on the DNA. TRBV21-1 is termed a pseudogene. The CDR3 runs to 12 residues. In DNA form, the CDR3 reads TGTGCCAGCAGCGTTCGGGGGAGCGAGCAGTACTTC. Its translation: CASSVRGSEQYF.

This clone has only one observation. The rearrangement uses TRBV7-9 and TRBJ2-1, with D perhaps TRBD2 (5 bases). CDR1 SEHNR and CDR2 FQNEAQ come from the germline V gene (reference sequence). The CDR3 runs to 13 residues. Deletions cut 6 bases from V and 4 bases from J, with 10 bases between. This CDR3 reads CASSPRAYNEQFF. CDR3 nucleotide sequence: TGTGCCAGCAGTCCGCGGGCTTACAATGAGCAGTTCTTC.